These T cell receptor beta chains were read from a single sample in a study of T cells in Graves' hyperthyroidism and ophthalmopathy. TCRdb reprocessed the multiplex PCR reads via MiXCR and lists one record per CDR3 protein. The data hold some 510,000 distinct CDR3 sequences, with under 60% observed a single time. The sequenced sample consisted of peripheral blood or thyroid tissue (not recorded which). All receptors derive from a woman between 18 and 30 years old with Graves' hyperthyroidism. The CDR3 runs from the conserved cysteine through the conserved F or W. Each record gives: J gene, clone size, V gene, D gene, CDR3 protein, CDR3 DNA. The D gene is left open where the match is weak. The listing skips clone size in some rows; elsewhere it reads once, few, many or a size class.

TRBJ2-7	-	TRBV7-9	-	CASSQEDRRNNEQYF	TGCGCCAGCAGCCAAGAGGATCGCAGGAACAACGAGCAGTACTTC
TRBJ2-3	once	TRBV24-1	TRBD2	CATSDSLDLSGRATDTQYF	TGTGCCACCAGTGATTCCCTAGACCTAAGCGGGAGGGCGACAGATACGCAGTATTTT
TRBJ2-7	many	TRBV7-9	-	CASSLAAGYEQYF	TGTGCCAGCAGCTTAGCGGCCGGCTACGAGCAGTACTTC
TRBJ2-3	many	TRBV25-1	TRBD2	CASSEFSGREADTQYF	TGTGCCAGCAGTGAATTTAGCGGGAGGGAGGCAGATACGCAGTATTTT
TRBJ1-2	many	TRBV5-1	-	CASSLDLGTGYTF	TGCGCCAGCAGCTTGGATTTAGGGACCGGCTACACCTTC
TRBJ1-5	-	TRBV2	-	CASSATPGNQPQHF	TGTGCCAGCAGTGCTACCCCCGGCAATCAGCCCCAGCATTTT
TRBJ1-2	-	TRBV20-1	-	CSARAGTSDGYTF	TGCAGTGCCAGGGCCGGGACGAGTGATGGCTACACCTTC
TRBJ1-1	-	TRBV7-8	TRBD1	CASSLGRVGRGTEAFF	TGTGCCAGCAGCTTAGGGAGAGTAGGCAGGGGGACTGAAGCTTTCTTT
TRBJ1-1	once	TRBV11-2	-	CAWRTANTEAFF	TGTGCCTGGCGGACAGCTAACACTGAAGCTTTCTTT
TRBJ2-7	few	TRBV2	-	CASSIRQTSEQYF	TGTGCCAGCAGTATCCGACAGACCTCCGAGCAGTACTTC
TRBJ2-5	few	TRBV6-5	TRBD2	CASSSGLAGPETQYF	TGTGCCAGCAGTTCCGGACTAGCGGGACCAGAGACCCAGTACTTC
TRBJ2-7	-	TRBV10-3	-	CASSSSGTHYEQYF	TGTGCCAGCAGCTCCTCCGGGACACACTACGAGCAGTACTTC
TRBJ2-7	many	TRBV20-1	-	CSARGAGTRAYEQYF	TGCAGTGCTAGAGGGGCAGGGACTCGGGCTTACGAGCAGTACTTC
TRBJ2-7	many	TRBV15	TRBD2	CATSRGGSLYEQYF	TGTGCCACCAGCAGGGGCGGGAGCCTCTACGAGCAGTACTTC
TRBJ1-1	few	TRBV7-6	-	CASSPGTSSEAFF	TGTGCCAGCAGCCCCGGGACCTCCTCGGAGGCTTTCTTT
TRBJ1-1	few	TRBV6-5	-	CASTDVGFEDTEAFF	TGTGCCAGCACCGACGTGGGGTTTGAGGACACTGAAGCTTTCTTT
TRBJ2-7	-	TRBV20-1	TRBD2	CSARGLAELYEQYF	TGCAGTGCTAGAGGCCTAGCGGAGCTCTACGAGCAGTACTTC
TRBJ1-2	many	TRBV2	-	CASLGTNSYGYTF	TGTGCCAGCCTCGGGACAAACTCCTATGGCTACACCTTC
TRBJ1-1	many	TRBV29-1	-	CSVEWGGGTEAFF	TGCAGCGTTGAATGGGGAGGGGGCACTGAAGCTTTCTTT
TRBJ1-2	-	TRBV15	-	CATSSQQGAGGYTF	TGTGCCACCAGCAGCCAACAGGGTGCGGGTGGCTACACCTTC
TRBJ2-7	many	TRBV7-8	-	CASSLAGVVYEQYF	TGTGCCAGCAGCTTAGCGGGAGTGGTCTACGAGCAGTACTTC
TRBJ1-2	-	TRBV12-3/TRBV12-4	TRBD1	CASSSTGTHYGYTF	TGTGCCAGCAGCTCGACAGGGACACACTATGGCTACACCTTC
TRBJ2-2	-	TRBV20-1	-	CSARAPGKGGGELFF	TGCAGTGCTAGAGCTCCCGGAAAGGGTGGGGGGGAGCTGTTTTTT
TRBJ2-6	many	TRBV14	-	CASSQDRGHGANVLTF	TGTGCCAGCAGCCAAGATCGGGGCCATGGGGCCAACGTCCTGACTTTC
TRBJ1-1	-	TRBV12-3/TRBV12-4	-	CAIGTNDTEAFF	TGTGCCATCGGGACCAATGACACTGAAGCTTTCTTT
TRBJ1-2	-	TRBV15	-	CATSRGIGRALGYGYTF	TGTGCCACCAGCAGAGGAATTGGACGCGCCCTCGGCTATGGCTACACCTTC
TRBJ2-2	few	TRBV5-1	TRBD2	CASSYLSGSDTGELFF	TGCGCCAGCAGCTACCTTAGCGGGAGCGACACCGGGGAGCTGTTTTTT
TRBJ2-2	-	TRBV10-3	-	CANRRDFTGELFF	TGTGCCAACCGCCGGGACTTCACCGGGGAGCTGTTTTTT
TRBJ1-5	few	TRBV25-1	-	CASSQTAYQPQHF	TGTGCCAGCTCCCAAACCGCGTATCAGCCCCAGCATTTT
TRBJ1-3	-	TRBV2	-	CASSEEGSSGNTIYF	TGTGCCAGCAGTGAAGAGGGAAGCTCTGGAAACACCATATATTTT
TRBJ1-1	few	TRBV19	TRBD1	CASRPLGQGRTEAFF	TGTGCCAGTAGACCATTAGGACAGGGTCGAACTGAAGCTTTCTTT
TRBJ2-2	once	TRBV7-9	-	CASSSSGSGELFF	TGTGCCAGCAGCTCCAGCGGGTCCGGGGAGCTGTTTTTT
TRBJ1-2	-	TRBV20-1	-	CSASAGQGRGYGYTF	TGCAGTGCTAGCGCCGGTCAGGGAAGAGGCTATGGCTACACCTTC
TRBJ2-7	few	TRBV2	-	CASSSGVRTYEQYF	TGTGCCAGCAGTTCAGGGGTTCGGACCTACGAGCAGTACTTC
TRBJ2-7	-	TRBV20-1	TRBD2	CSADRGLAGGEQYF	TGCAGTGCTGATAGGGGACTAGCGGGAGGAGAGCAGTACTTC
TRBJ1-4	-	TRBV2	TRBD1	CASSGRDSEKLFF	TGTGCCAGCTCAGGGCGGGACAGTGAAAAACTGTTTTTT